This entry lists 7 T cell receptor beta chains sequenced from one sample in a study of chemoradiotherapy in HPV16-positive cancers (dated by TCRdb to 2021 to 2024). Receptor libraries were prepared by the immunoSEQ multiplex PCR assay. Imported from immuneACCESS, the table was reduced by TCRdb to in-frame sequences with V and J called. These copies leave out some clones; in studies compared against another copy, an unresolved V gene accounts for under half, and the cause of the remainder is not known. This sample holds tens of thousands of clones; about 88% were observed only once. In total, the top ten clones hold around 3.8% of the sample. Sample: blood, taken from a patient who underwent chemoradiotherapy. Receptors originate from a human donor with HPV-associated anogenital cancer.

The J gene is TRBJ2-3, the V gene TRBV19, with 7 positions matching TRBD1. Germline assignment: CDR1 LNHDA and CDR2 SQIVND (reference sequence). The CDR3 is 18 residues long. V shed 4 bases and J 4 bases; nucleotides not matched to a gene: 17. CDR3 DNA sequence: TGTGCCAGTAGTAGCTGGGCCCCCGTGAGACAGGGCTCAGATACGCAGTATTTT. Translation gives CASSSWAPVRQGSDTQYF.

The J gene is TRBJ1-6, the V gene TRBV30; possibly TRBD1 for D (6 bases). The CDR3 extends over 13 amino acids. Germline loops: CDR1 GTSNPN, CDR2 SVGIG (reference sequence). Trimming took off 4 bases at V and 9 bases at J, with 13 bases between the two ends. For the CDR3, the DNA is TGTGCCTGGATATCAGGGGCCGGTTCACCCCTCCACTTT. Protein: CAWISGAGSPLHF.

CDR3 sequence: CAISYGTASYEQYF. The CDR3 DNA sequence: TGTGCCATCAGCTATGGGACAGCCTCCTACGAGCAGTACTTC. V usage is TRBV10-3 and J usage is TRBJ2-7; 7 nucleotides align to TRBD1. CDR1 ENHRY and CDR2 SYGVKD come from the germline V gene. This CDR3 spans 14 amino acids. J gave up 0 bases and V 6 bases, and 5 bases lay outside the gene matches.

The chain is built from TRBV11-2 and TRBJ2-7; tentatively, D is TRBD2 (5 bases). This CDR3 has 11 amino acids. Trimming took off 9 bases at V and 0 bases at J, with 6 bases between the two ends. Per germline, CDR1 SGHAT and CDR2 FQNNGV. Here the CDR3 DNA reads TGTGCCAGTAGCGTCTCCTACGAGCAGTACTTC. Its translation is CASSVSYEQYF.

Remarks on this clone: Relative to the germline gene, one junction end is altered; a read error may explain this. The genes are TRBV2 and TRBJ2-3, with D tentatively TRBD1 (5 bases). From germline, CDR1 is SNHLY and CDR2 FYNNEI. The CDR3 covers 13 residues. For the CDR3, the DNA is TGTGCCAGCGGTGGTGCGCGCACAGGTACGCAGTATTTT. This encodes CASGGARTGTQYF.

This clone was found a few times. V is TRBV30 and J is TRBJ1-1, with D uncertain. Germline V gene lookup returns CDR1 GTSNPN and CDR2 SVGIG (reference sequence). V was shortened by 2 bases and J by 4 bases, with 8 bases between the two germline ends. The CDR3 extends over 12 amino acids. DNA of the CDR3: TGTGCCTGGAGTAGGACGAGCACTGAAGCTTTCTTT. Translation gives CAWSRTSTEAFF.

V and J are TRBV10-1 and TRBJ2-7, with 11 bases lining up with TRBD2. V lost 5 bases, J lost 5 bases, and 11 bases stayed unmatched. This CDR3 region has 16 residues. In germline, CDR1 is WNHNN, CDR2 SYGVQD (reference sequence). Here the CDR3 reads CASSKKTSGSMNEQYF. The CDR3 region has the DNA TGCGCCAGCAGTAAAAAAACTAGCGGGAGTATGAACGAGCAGTACTTC.